A single sample gave rise to the 8 T cell receptor beta chains below, sequenced in a study of identifying expanded T cells in peripheral blood. Sequencing used immunoSEQ multiplex PCR; TCRdb keeps in-frame clones, though not all of them. The table lists about 78,000 clones, approximately 84% of them singletons. Sequencing was performed on blood. Receptors were obtained from a person aged 18 to 75 in good health.

The chain joins TRBV7-9 to TRBJ1-1; D may be TRBD1 (5 bases). V lost 4 bases, J lost 3 bases, and 9 bases lay in between. This CDR3 comprises 13 residues. Germline V gives CDR1 SEHNR, CDR2 FQNEAQ (reference sequence). The CDR3 DNA follows: TGTGCCAGCAGCTGGGACGGATACACTGAAGCTTTCTTT. This sequence encodes CASSWDGYTEAFF.

The chain has TRBV6-6 and TRBJ1-5, with a possible D match to TRBD1 (6 bases). In germline, CDR1 is MNHNY, CDR2 SVGAGI (reference sequence). CDR3 length: 16 residues. V was shortened by 0 bases and J by 0 bases, with 9 bases between the two germline ends. The CDR3 nucleotides read TGTGCCAGCAGTTACTCAGGGGGGGATAGCAATCAGCCCCAGCATTTT. Its protein is CASSYSGGDSNQPQHF.

The chain combines TRBV4-2 with TRBJ2-1, with a tentative D call TRBD2 (6 bases). This CDR3 is built from 12 residues. From germline, CDR1 is LGHNA and CDR2 YNFKEQ. With 4 bases removed from V and 9 bases from J, the gap between germline ends came to 10 bases. This CDR3 is CASSPPEGEQFF. In DNA form, the CDR3 reads TGTGCCAGCAGCCCCCCGGAGGGTGAGCAGTTCTTC.

For this clone: This sample includes further DNA sequences coding for the same CDR3. The chain combines TRBV5-1 with TRBJ1-2, with D maybe TRBD1 (5 bases). The V end was cut by 0 bases, the J end by 2 bases, with 8 bases between. CDR1 SGHRS and CDR2 YFSETQ come from the germline V gene. The CDR3 spans 14 residues. CDR3 residues: CASSLEGLNYGYTF. As DNA, the CDR3 is TGCGCCAGCAGCTTGGAGGGGTTGAACTATGGCTACACCTTC.

The rearrangement links TRBV4-3 to TRBJ1-4; D might be TRBD1 (5 bases). This CDR3 comprises 15 residues. The V end was cut by 0 bases, the J end by 6 bases, with 11 bases between. Germline assignment: CDR1 LGHNA and CDR2 YSLEER. CDR3 amino acids: CASSQDWRGDEKLFF. The CDR3 DNA sequence: TGCGCCAGCAGCCAAGATTGGAGGGGAGATGAAAAACTGTTTTTT.

The genes are TRBV10-3 and TRBJ2-2, with 7 bases that match TRBD2. Trimming at V came to 10 bases and at J to 8 bases, leaving 19 bases not matched to a gene. CDR1 and CDR2 from the germline V gene are ENHRY and SYGVKD. This CDR3 spans 16 amino acids. CDR3 amino acids: CATRRARASGTGELFF. For the CDR3, the DNA is TGTGCCACCAGGCGAGCCCGGGCCAGCGGGACTGGGGAGCTGTTTTTT.

The chain joins TRBV6-1 to TRBJ2-3, with D perhaps TRBD1 or TRBD2 (5 bases each). The CDR3 covers 15 residues. With 1 base removed from V and 4 bases from J, the gap between germline ends came to 12 bases. Germline values: CDR1 MNHNS, CDR2 SASEGT. The CDR3 is CASSEEGRESDTQYF. CDR3 DNA sequence: TGTGCCAGCAGTGAAGAGGGCAGGGAGTCAGATACGCAGTATTTT.

The chain carries TRBV28 and TRBJ1-2; perhaps TRBD1 as D (6 bases). Germline V CDR1 and CDR2: MDHEN, SYDVKM. CDR3 size: 14 residues. Trimming removed 4 bases from V and 2 bases from J, with 11 bases in between. CDR3 protein: CASSYQTGNYGYTF. CDR3 bases: TGTGCCAGCAGTTACCAAACAGGGAACTATGGCTACACCTTC.